This record concerns one TCR beta chain sequence. Its specific antigen is unknown. The data were taken from a study of monozygotic twins with inflammatory bowel disease (dated by TCRdb to between 2018 and 2020). Looking at the study overall: The full study comprised around 28 monozygotic twin pairs: nine German pairs (four IBD-concordant, five IBD-discordant) and 19 IBD-discordant Danish pairs. Each individual had, on average, about 151 000 unique TCRalpha sequences and 181 000 unique TCRbeta sequences available for analysis. Disease-associated traits were sought mainly through comparisons between IBD patients and their genetically identical healthy co-twins within discordant pairs.

Libraries were prepared through 5' RACE. For each TCR library, roughly 3,600 ng of total RNA was used. For each sample, cDNA synthesis was carried out in eight separate reactions using SMARTScribe reverse transcriptase. Unique molecular identifiers containing a 6-nucleotide sample barcode were introduced through template switching during cDNA synthesis. TCRalpha and TCRbeta cDNA was amplified by two nested PCRs of around 16 and 10 cycles, with bead purification after each PCR. Before amplification, cDNA was treated with uracil DNA-glycosylase and purified using the QIAquick PCR purification kit. The second PCR added Illumina TruSeq-compatible adapters along with sample-specific barcodes. Library quality and concentration were assessed using TapeStation and Qubit, and about 4.7 ng of each library was pooled. Sequencing of the pooled libraries was done on an Illumina HiSeq2500 single-index Rapid Run using custom sequencing primers and 2 x 100 bp reads. Under the source paper's analysis protocol: MiGEC version 1.2.6 was used for UMI-based consensus assembly, which corrected PCR and sequencing errors. V(D)J alignment, clonotype assembly and CDR3 extraction were performed with MiXCR version 2.1.1. Gene usage, clonotype sharing and MAIT/NKT TCR abundance were normalised by analysing the top 1000, 10 000 and 20 000 clonotypes per sample. After downsampling to 27 000 UMIs, diversity was calculated as the inverse Simpson index using the vegan R package. Statistical testing used paired Mann-Whitney U tests on the discordant twin pairs and applied Benjamini-Hochberg correction for multiple testing. TCRdb reprocessed the sequencing reads and holds a single record per CDR3 protein sequence, with no DNA. TCRdb's processing, not the authors', yielded these V and J calls. The table for this sample records 150,000 to 200,000 distinct CDR3 sequences. Less than 8% of the sample is in the top ten clones.

CDR1 and CDR2, per the germline V gene (reference sequence), are SGHKS and YYEKEE. The CDR3 starts with the cysteine, ends with the phenylalanine, and has 13 residues. The DNA is not on file. From each donor, a roughly 2.3 ml peripheral blood sample was drawn into PAXgene tubes and stored at -80 degrees C. Total RNA was isolated from whole blood with the PAXgene blood miRNA kit on an automated QIAcube, without T cell sorting. Deep TCRalpha and TCRbeta repertoire profiling with unique molecular barcoding was performed on peripheral blood of monozygotic twin pairs concordant or discordant for inflammatory bowel disease. Smoking habits were recorded for all twin pairs, and each individual was classified as a current, former or never smoker. Results and caveats for the whole study, not just this receptor: Repertoire similarity did not differ between concordant and discordant twins, possibly due to limited statistical power. No single strong signal or clonotype linked to IBD turned up in the results, so the idea that one exists was not supported. A decrease in TCRbeta repertoire diversity, as measured by inverse Simpson index, was observed in IBD patients compared with their healthy co-twins. Different T cell subtypes could not be distinguished in the analysis. Because patients received different immunosuppressive treatments, the repertoires may have picked up extra background noise and variability between individuals. IBD patients shared fewer clonotypes with other individuals than healthy twins did, most markedly in patients showing signs of disease activity.

This receptor was obtained from a human donor with ulcerative colitis or Crohn's disease, or a healthy co-twin of an affected twin (not recorded which). This receptor chain uses TRBV5-5 and TRBJ1-1; TCRdb designates TRBD1, a call that cannot be tested without DNA. The source material was blood. The CDR3 in this case is CASSLTGKTEAFF.